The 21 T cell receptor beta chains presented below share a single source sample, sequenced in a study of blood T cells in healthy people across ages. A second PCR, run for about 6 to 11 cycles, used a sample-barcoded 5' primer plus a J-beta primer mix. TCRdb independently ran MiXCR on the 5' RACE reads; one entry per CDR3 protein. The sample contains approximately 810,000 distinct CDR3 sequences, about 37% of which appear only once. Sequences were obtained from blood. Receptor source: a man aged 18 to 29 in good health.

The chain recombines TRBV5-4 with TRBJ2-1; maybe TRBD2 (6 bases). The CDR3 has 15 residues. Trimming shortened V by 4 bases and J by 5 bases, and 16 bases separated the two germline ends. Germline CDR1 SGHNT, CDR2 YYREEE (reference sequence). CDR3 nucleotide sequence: TGTGCCAGCAGCCCCGGGAGTTTGCCTGACAATGAGCAGTTCTTC. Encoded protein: CASSPGSLPDNEQFF.

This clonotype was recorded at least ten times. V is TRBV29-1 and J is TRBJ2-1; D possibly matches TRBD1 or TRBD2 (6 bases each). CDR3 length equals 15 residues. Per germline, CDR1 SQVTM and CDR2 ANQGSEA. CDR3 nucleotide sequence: TGCACCATGAGGGGGGCGCGGGTTTCCTACAATGAGCAGTTCTTC. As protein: CTMRGARVSYNEQFF.

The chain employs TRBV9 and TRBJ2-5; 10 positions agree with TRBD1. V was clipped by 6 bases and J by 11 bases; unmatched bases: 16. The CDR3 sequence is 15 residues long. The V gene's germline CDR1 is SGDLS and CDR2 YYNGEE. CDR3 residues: CASIPGTGESSEQYF. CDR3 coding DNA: TGTGCCAGCATACCCGGGACAGGGGAGTCAAGTGAGCAGTACTTC.

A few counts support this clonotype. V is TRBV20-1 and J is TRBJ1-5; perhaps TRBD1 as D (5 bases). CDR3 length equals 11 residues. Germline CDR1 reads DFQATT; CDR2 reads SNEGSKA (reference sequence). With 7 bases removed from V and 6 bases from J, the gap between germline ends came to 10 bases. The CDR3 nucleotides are TGCAGTGGGGGGTGGGGTCAGCCCCAGCATTTT. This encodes CSGGWGQPQHF.

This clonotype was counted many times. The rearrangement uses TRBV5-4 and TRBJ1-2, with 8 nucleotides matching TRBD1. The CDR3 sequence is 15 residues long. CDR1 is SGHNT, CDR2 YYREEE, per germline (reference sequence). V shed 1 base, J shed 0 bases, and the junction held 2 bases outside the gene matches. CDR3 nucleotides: TGTGCCAGCAGCTTGCAGGGGGCAGCTAACTATGGCTACACCTTC. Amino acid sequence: CASSLQGAANYGYTF.

The CDR3 DNA is TGTGCCACCAGCGGCAGTTATAGCAATCAGCCCCAGCATTTT. This codes for CATSGSYSNQPQHF. This chain links TRBV15 with TRBJ1-5; D not resolved. There are 14 residues in the CDR3. Trimming took 5 bases from V and 0 from J, leaving 8 bases between them. From germline, CDR1 is LNHNV and CDR2 YYDKDF (reference sequence).

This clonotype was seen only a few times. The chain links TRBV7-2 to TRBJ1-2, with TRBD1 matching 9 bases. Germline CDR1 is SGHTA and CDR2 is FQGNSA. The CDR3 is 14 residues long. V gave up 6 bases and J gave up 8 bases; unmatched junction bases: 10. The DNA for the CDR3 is TGTGCCAGCAGACGGACAGGGGCCTCAGGGGGCTACACCTTC. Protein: CASRRTGASGGYTF.

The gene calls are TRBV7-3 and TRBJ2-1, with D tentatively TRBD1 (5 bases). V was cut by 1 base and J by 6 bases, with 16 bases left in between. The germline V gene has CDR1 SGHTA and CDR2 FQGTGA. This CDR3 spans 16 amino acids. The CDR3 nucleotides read TGTGCCAGCAGCTTAATGGGTTCCTACCAGGGCAATGAGCAGTTCTTC. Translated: CASSLMGSYQGNEQFF.

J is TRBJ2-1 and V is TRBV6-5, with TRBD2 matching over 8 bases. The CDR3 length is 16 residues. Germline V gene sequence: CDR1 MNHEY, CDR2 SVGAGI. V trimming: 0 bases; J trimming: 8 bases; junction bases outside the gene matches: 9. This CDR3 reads CASSYSWSGGGHEQFF. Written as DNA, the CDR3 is TGTGCCAGCAGTTACTCATGGTCCGGGGGGGGGCATGAGCAGTTCTTC.

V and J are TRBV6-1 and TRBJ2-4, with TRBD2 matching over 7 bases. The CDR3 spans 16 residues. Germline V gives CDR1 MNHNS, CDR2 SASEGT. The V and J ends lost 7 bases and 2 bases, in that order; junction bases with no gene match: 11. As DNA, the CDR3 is TGTGCCAGCAATCGAGCGGGACGGAGCACCAAAAACATTCAGTACTTC. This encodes CASNRAGRSTKNIQYF.

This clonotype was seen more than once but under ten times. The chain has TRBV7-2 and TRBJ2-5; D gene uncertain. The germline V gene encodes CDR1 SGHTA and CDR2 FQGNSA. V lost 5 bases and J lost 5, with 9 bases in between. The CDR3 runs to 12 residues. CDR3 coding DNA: TGTGCCAGCAGCCCCCCAGCCGAGACCCAGTACTTC. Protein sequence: CASSPPAETQYF.

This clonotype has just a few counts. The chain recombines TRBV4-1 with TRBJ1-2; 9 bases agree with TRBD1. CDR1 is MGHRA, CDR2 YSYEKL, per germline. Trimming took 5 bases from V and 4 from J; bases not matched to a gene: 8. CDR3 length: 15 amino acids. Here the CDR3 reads CASSAPGQGTYGYTF. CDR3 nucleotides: TGCGCCAGCAGCGCTCCGGGACAGGGTACCTATGGCTACACCTTC.

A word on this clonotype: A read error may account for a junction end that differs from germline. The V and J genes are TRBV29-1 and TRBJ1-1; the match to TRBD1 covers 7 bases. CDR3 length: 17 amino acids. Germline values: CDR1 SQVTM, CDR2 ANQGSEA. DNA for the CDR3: TGTAGCGTTGCACCTTCCGGGACAGAAGGGGCCAGCACTGAAGCTTTCTTT. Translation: CSVAPSGTEGASTEAFF.

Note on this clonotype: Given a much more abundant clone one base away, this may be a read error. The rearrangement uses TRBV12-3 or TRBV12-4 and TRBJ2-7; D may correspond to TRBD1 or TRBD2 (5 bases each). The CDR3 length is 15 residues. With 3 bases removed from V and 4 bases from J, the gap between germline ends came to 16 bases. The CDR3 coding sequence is TGTGCCAGCAGTTTCGGTCCCGGGGCAGGGTACGAGCAGTACTTC. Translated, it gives CASSFGPGAGYEQYF.

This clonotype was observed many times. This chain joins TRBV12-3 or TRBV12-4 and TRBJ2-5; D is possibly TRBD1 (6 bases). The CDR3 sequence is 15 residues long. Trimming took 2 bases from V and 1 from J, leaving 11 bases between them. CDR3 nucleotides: TGTGCCAGCAGTTTACCGGGACAAACCCAAGAGACCCAGTACTTC. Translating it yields CASSLPGQTQETQYF.

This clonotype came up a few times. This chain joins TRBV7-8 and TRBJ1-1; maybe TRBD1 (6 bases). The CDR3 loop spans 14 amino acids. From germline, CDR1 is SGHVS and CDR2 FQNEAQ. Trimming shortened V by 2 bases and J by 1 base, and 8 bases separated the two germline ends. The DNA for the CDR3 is TGTGCCAGCAGCTTACAGGGGACGAACACTGAAGCTTTCTTT. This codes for CASSLQGTNTEAFF.

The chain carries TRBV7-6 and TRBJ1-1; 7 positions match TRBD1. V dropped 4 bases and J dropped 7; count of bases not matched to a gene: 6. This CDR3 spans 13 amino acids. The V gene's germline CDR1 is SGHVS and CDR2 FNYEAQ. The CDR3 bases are TGTGCCAGCAGCTCCAGGGGGTCGGTTGAAGCTTTCTTT. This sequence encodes CASSSRGSVEAFF.

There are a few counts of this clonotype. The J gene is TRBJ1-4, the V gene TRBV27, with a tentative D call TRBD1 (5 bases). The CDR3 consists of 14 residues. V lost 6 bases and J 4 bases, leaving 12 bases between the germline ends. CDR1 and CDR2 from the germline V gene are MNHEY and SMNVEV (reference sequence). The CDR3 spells CASRITGRNEKLFF. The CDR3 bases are TGTGCCAGCAGGATAACAGGCCGTAATGAAAAACTGTTTTTT.

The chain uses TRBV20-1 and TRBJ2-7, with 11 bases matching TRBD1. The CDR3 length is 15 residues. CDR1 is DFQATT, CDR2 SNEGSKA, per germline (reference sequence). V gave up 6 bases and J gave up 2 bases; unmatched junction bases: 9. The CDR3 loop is CSARDRGTNAYEQYF. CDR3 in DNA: TGCAGTGCAAGGGACAGGGGGACGAATGCCTACGAGCAGTACTTC.

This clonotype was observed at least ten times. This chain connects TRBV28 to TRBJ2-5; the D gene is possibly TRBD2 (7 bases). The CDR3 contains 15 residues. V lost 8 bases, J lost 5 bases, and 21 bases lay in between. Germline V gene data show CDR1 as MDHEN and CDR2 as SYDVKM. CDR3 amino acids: CASLKGGAFGETQYF. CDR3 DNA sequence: TGTGCCAGCCTTAAGGGGGGGGCCTTCGGTGAGACCCAGTACTTC.

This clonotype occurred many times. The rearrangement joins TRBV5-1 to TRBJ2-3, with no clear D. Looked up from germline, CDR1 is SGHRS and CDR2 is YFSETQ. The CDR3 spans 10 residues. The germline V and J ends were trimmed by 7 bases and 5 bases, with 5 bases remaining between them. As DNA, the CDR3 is TGCGCCAGCGGGGAAGATACGCAGTATTTT. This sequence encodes CASGEDTQYF.